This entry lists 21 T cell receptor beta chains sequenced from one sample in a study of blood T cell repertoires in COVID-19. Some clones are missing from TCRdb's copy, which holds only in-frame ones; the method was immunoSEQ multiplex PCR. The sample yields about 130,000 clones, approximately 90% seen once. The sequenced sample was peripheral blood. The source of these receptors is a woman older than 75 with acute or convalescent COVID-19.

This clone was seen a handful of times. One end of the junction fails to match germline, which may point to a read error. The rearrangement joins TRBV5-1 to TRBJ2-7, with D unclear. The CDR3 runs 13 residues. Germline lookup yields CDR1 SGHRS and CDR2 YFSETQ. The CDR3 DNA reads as TGCGCCAGCAGCTTGTCTCTATCCTCCGAGCAGTACTTC. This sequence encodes CASSLSLSSEQYF. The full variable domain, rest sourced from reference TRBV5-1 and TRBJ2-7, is KAGVTQTPRYLIKTRGQQVTLSCSPISGHRSVSWYQQTPGQGLQFLFEYFSETQRNKGNFPGRFSGRQFSNSRSEMNVSTLELGDSALYLCASSLSLSSEQYFGPGTRLTVT.

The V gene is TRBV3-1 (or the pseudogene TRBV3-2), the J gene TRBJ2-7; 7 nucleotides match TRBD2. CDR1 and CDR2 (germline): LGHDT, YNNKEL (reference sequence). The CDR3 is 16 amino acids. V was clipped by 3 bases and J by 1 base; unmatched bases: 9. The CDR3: CASSHLTSVISYEQYF. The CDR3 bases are TGTGCCAGCAGCCATCTCACTAGCGTCATTTCCTACGAGCAGTACTTC.

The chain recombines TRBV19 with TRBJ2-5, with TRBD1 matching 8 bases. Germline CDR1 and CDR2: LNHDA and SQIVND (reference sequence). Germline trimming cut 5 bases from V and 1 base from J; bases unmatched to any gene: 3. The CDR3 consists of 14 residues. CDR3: CASSLGQAQETQYF. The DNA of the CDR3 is TGTGCCAGTAGTCTGGGACAGGCCCAAGAGACCCAGTACTTC.

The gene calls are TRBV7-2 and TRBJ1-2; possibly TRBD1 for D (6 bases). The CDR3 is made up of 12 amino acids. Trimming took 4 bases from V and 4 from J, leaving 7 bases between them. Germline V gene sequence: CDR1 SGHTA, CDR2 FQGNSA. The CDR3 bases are TGTGCCAGCAGCTCACAGGGCTATGGCTACACCTTC. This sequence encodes CASSSQGYGYTF.

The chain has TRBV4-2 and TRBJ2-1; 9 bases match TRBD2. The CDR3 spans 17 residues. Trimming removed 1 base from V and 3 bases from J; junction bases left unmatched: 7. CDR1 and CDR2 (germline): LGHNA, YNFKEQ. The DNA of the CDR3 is TGTGCCAGCAGCCAAGCATTACCTAGCGGGATCTACAATGAGCAGTTCTTC. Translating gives CASSQALPSGIYNEQFF.

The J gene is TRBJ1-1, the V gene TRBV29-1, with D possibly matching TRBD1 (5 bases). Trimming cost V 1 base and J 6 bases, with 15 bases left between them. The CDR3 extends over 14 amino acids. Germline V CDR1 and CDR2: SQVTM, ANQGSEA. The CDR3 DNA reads TGCAGCGTTGAAGGGGGCTGGTTGAGCGCTGAAGCTTTCTTT. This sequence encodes CSVEGGWLSAEAFF.

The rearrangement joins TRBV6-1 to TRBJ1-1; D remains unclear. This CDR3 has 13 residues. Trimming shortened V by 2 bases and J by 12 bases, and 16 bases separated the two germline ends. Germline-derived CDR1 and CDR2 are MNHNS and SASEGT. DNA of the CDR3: TGTGCCAGCAGTGAACCCGGACGGGATCGGACTTTCTTT. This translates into CASSEPGRDRTFF.

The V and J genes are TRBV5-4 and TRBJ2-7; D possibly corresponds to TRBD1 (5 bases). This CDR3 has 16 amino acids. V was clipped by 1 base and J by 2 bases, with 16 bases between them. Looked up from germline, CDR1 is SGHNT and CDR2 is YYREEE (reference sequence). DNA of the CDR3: TGTGCCAGCAGCTTGTCGAGGACACACGGACCCTACGAGCAGTACTTC. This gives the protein CASSLSRTHGPYEQYF.

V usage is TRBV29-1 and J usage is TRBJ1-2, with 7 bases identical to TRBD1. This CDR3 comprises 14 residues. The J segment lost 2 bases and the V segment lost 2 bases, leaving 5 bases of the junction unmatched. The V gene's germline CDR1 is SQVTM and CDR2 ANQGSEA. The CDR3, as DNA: TGCAGCGTTGAAACAGGGGTTTCCAACTATGGCTACACCTTC. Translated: CSVETGVSNYGYTF.

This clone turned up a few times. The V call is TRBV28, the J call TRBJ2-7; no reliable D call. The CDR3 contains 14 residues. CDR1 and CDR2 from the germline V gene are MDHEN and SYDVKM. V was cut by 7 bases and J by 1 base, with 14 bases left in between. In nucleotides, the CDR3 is TGTGCCAGCACCCCCTCCAGCGTTTCCTACGAGCAGTACTTC. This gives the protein CASTPSSVSYEQYF. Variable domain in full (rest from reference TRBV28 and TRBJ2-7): DVKVTQSSRYLVKRTGEKVFLECVQDMDHENMFWYRQDPGLGLRLIYFSYDVKMKEKGDIPEGYSVSREKKERFSLILESASTNQTSMYLCASTPSSVSYEQYFGPGTRLTVT.

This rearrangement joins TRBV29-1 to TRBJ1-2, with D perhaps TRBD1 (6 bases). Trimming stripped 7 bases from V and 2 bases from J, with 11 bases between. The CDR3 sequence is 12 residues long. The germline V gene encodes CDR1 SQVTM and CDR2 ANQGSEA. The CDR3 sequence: CSGDTTNYGYTF. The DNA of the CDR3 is TGCAGCGGGGACACCACCAACTATGGCTACACCTTC.

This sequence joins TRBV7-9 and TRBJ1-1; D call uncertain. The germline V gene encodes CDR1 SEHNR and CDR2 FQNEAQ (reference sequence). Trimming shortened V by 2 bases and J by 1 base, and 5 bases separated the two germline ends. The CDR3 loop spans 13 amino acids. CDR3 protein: CASSLIQNTEAFF. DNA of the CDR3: TGTGCCAGCAGCTTAATACAGAACACTGAAGCTTTCTTT. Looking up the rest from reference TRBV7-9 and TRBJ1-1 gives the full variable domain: DTGVSQNPRHKITKRGQNVTFRCDPISEHNRLYWYRQTLGQGPEFLTYFQNEAQLEKSRLLSDRFSAERPKGSFSTLEIQRTEQGDSAMYLCASSLIQNTEAFFGQGTRLTVV.

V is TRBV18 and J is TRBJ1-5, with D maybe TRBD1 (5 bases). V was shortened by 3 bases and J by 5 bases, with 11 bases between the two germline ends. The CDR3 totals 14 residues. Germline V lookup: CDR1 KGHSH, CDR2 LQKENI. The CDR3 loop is CASSPGRDYQPQHF. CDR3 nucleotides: TGTGCCAGCTCACCGGGTAGGGACTATCAGCCCCAGCATTTT.

The CDR3 DNA reads as TGTGCCAGCAGCCCCGGGACTATCGGGGCAGATACGCAGTATTTT. Its protein is CASSPGTIGADTQYF. The chain is built from TRBV13 and TRBJ2-3; 7 positions match TRBD2. Germline CDR1 is PRHDT and CDR2 is FYEKMQ (reference sequence). Trimming cost V 5 bases and J 4 bases; bases outside gene matches: 9. The CDR3 length is 15 residues.

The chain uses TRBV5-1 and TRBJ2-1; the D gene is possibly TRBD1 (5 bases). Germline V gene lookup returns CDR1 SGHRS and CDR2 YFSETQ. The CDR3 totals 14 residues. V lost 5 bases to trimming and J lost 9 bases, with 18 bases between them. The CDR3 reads CASRINPGYGEQFF. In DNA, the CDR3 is TGCGCCAGCAGAATTAATCCAGGGTACGGTGAGCAGTTCTTC.

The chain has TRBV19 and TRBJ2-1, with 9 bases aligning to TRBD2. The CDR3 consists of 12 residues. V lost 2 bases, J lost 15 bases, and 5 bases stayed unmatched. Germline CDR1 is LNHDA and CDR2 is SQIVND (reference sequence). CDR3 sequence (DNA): TGTGCCAGTAGTATAACGGGACTAGCCCCGTTCTTC. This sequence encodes CASSITGLAPFF.

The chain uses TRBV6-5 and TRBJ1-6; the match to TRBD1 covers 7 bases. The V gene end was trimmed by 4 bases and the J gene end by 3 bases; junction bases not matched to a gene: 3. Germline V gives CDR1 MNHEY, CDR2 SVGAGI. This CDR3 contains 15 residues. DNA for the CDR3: TGTGCCAGCAGTTGGGACAGCGACTATAATTCACCCCTCCACTTT. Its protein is CASSWDSDYNSPLHF.

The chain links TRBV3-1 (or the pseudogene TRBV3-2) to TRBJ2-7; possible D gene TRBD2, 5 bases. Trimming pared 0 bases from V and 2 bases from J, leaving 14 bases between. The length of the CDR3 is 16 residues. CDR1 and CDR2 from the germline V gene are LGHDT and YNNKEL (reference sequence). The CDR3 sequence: CASSQEGGRPTYEQYF. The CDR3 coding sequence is TGTGCCAGCAGCCAAGAGGGCGGGCGGCCAACCTACGAGCAGTACTTC.

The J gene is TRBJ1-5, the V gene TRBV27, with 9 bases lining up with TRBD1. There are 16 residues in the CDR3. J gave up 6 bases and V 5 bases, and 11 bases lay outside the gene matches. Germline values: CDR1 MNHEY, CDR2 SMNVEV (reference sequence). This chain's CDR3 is CASSPWTGAGLQPQHF. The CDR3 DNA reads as TGTGCCAGCAGTCCTTGGACAGGGGCTGGACTTCAGCCCCAGCATTTT.

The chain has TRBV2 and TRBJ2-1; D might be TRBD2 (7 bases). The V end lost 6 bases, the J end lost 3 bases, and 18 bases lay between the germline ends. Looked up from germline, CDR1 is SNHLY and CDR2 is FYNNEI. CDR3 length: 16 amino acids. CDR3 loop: CASRARGSGNYNEQFF. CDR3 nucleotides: TGTGCCAGCAGAGCTAGGGGGAGCGGGAACTACAATGAGCAGTTCTTC.

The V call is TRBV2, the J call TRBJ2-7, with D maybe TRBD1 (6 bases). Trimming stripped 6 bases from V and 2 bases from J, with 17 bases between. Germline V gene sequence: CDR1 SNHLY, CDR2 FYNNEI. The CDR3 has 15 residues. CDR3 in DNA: TGTGCCAGCAGGAAGGACAGAGCTGAAACCTACGAGCAGTACTTC. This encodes CASRKDRAETYEQYF.